These 3 T cell receptor beta chains were all obtained from the same sample, sequenced in a study of T-cell reconstitution after alpha-beta-depleted transplantation in children. Unique molecular identifiers were incorporated during preparation of the TCRbeta library. MiXCR, applied by TCRdb to the PCR reads, yields one record per CDR3 protein. This table holds roughly 500,000 distinct CDR3 sequences, approximately 10% found once. The sample consisted of PBMCs, taken before TCRalphabeta/CD19-depleted stem cell transplant. These receptors were collected from a child under 10 years old with inherited bone marrow failure, due to receive a stem cell transplant.

This sequence joins TRBV7-9 and TRBJ2-7; no definite D call. Per the germline V gene, CDR1 is SEHNR and CDR2 is FQNEAQ (reference sequence). The CDR3 loop spans 13 amino acids. V was pared by 5 bases and J by 7 bases, with 15 bases between. The CDR3 reads CASSARNSGEQYF. The CDR3 coding sequence is TGTGCCAGCAGCGCCCGGAACAGTGGGGAGCAGTACTTC.

This clonotype was seen ten or more times. The chain carries TRBV10-3 and TRBJ2-3; 14 bases line up with TRBD2. CDR1 and CDR2 from the germline V gene are ENHRY and SYGVKD. The CDR3 has 15 amino acids. Trimming took 6 bases from V and 8 from J; bases not matched to a gene: 7. The CDR3 reads CAIRDPGTSGSTQYF. Written as DNA, the CDR3 is TGTGCCATCAGGGATCCCGGGACTAGCGGGAGTACGCAGTATTTT.

This clonotype was picked up many times. The chain combines TRBV12-3 or TRBV12-4 with TRBJ1-1, with 9 bases aligning to TRBD1. The CDR3 covers 13 residues. V trimming: 5 bases; J trimming: 8 bases; junction bases outside the gene matches: 6. The CDR3 bases are TGTGCCAGCAGTAGGAGGACAGGGGCCGAAGCTTTCTTT. This translates into CASSRRTGAEAFF.